The 10 T cell receptor beta chains below were found in one sample sequenced in a study of shared clonotypes between healthy human individuals. The assay was immunoSEQ multiplex PCR, and TCRdb's table has in-frame clones only and misses some. The sample shows 850,000 to 1,200,000 clones, around four fifths of them seen only once. Sequencing input: memory CD4+ T cells sorted from blood. The subset denotes: CD45RA-negative fraction. The receptors were sampled from a man younger than 30 in good health.

The chain uses TRBV6-8 and TRBJ1-2; 8 positions match TRBD1. V lost 1 base, J lost 8 bases, and 15 bases stayed unmatched. This CDR3 spans 17 amino acids. Germline V gene sequence: CDR1 MNHGY, CDR2 SAAAGT. In nucleotides, the CDR3 is TGTGCCAGCAGTTACTACGGGGAAGGGCAGGGGGCCGAAGGCTACACCTTC. Its translation: CASSYYGEGQGAEGYTF.

This rearrangement joins TRBV6-1 to TRBJ2-5; D call uncertain. The CDR3 length is 12 residues. With 3 bases removed from V and 4 bases from J, the gap between germline ends came to 6 bases. The germline V gene has CDR1 MNHNS and CDR2 SASEGT. The CDR3 loop reads CASSDRLETQYF. Written as DNA, the CDR3 is TGTGCCAGCAGTGACAGGTTAGAGACCCAGTACTTC.

The chain joins TRBV5-1 to TRBJ2-7; 7 bases map to TRBD1. This CDR3 is built from 14 residues. V lost 4 bases and J lost 6; bases outside the gene matches: 10. CDR1 SGHRS and CDR2 YFSETQ come from the germline V gene. The CDR3 is CASSTDREISEQYF. The CDR3 nucleotides are TGCGCCAGCAGCACCGACAGGGAGATAAGCGAGCAGTACTTC.

The V call is TRBV6-6, the J call TRBJ1-2; 7 nucleotides align to TRBD1. Trimming cost V 5 bases and J 5 bases; bases outside gene matches: 8. There are 14 residues in the CDR3. The V gene's germline CDR1 is MNHNY and CDR2 SVGAGI (reference sequence). CDR3 loop: CASSSRDRIYGYTF. The CDR3, as DNA: TGTGCCAGCAGTAGCCGGGACAGAATATATGGCTACACCTTC.

The chain joins TRBV6-5 to TRBJ1-2; D perhaps matches TRBD1 (6 bases). The V end lost 5 bases, the J end lost 8 bases, and 15 bases lay between the germline ends. From germline, CDR1 is MNHEY and CDR2 SVGAGI. The CDR3 runs to 13 residues. The DNA of the CDR3 is TGTGCCAGCAGTCTAACAGGGTCGGGAGGCTACACCTTC. This codes for CASSLTGSGGYTF.

The rearrangement joins TRBV9 to TRBJ2-7; 12 bases line up with TRBD1. V lost 4 bases, J lost 4 bases, and 6 bases stayed unmatched. Germline V CDR1 and CDR2: SGDLS, YYNGEE. The CDR3 is 15 amino acids. The CDR3 spells CASSPRDRGPYEQYF. The CDR3 coding sequence is TGTGCCAGCAGCCCCCGGGACAGGGGGCCTTACGAGCAGTACTTC.

The CDR3 DNA follows: TGCGCCAGCAGCGGCTCCGGGCTGGGCATTCAGTACTTC. It translates to CASSGSGLGIQYF. The V and J genes are TRBV5-1 and TRBJ2-4; D is undetermined. Per germline, CDR1 SGHRS and CDR2 YFSETQ. The CDR3 totals 13 residues. Deletions cut 4 bases from V and 9 bases from J, with 14 bases between.

This clone showed up many times. The chain joins TRBV18 to TRBJ2-5; the D gene is possibly TRBD1 (6 bases). This CDR3 spans 15 amino acids. Germline V lookup: CDR1 KGHSH, CDR2 LQKENI. V was pared by 4 bases and J by 7 bases, with 19 bases between. The CDR3 DNA reads as TGTGCCAGCTCACTCAACGGGGACACAATGGGGACCCAGTACTTC. The encoded protein is CASSLNGDTMGTQYF. Filled out from reference TRBV18 and TRBJ2-5, the complete variable domain reads NAGVMQNPRHLVRRRGQEARLRCSPMKGHSHVYWYRQLPEEGLKFMVYLQKENIIDESGMPKERFSAEFPKEGPSILRIQQVVRGDSAAYFCASSLNGDTMGTQYFGPGTRLLVL.

The chain combines TRBV4-3 with TRBJ1-6; D is ambiguous. Germline CDR1 reads LGHNA; CDR2 reads YSLEER. V lost 3 bases and J 8 bases, leaving 8 bases between the germline ends. This CDR3 spans 13 amino acids. The CDR3 here is CASSHDMDSPLHF. CDR3 sequence (DNA): TGCGCCAGCAGCCACGATATGGATTCACCCCTCCACTTT.

About this clone: No DNA is shown, since the ends of the CDR3 on it are uncertain; the CDR3 is the one TCRdb lists. The V call is TRBV4-3, the J call TRBJ2-1; the D segment call TRBD1 is taken from the table without a DNA check. Both ends counted, the CDR3 spans 14 residues. Per germline, CDR1 LGHNA and CDR2 YSLEER. The CDR3 loop reads CASSQDSWAQGTLF.